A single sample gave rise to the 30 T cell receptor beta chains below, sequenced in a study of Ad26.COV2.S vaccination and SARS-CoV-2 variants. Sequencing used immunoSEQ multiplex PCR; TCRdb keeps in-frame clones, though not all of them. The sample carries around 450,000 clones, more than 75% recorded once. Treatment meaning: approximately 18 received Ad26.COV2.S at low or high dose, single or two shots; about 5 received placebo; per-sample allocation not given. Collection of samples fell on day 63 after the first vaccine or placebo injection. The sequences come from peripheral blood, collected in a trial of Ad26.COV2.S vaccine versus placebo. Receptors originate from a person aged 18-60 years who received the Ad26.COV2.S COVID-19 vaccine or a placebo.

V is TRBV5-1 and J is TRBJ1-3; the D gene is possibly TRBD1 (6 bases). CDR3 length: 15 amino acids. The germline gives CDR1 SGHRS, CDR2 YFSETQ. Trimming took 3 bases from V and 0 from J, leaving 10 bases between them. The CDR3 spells CASSSGQFSGNTIYF. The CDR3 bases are TGCGCCAGCAGCTCAGGACAGTTCTCTGGAAACACCATATATTTT.

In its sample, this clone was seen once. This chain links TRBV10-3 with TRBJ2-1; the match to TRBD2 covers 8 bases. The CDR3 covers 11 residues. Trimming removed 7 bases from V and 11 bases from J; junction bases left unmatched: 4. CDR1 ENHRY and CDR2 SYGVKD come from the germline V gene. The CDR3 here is CAINRGGQQFF. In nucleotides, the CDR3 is TGTGCCATCAACCGGGGGGGCCAGCAGTTCTTC.

CDR3 bases: TGTGCCAGAGAGACAGGGCCTGGCTACACCTTC. This translates into CARETGPGYTF. The genes are TRBV2 and TRBJ1-2; 7 bases match TRBD1. Losses at the gene ends were 9 bases for V and 7 bases for J; bases not matched to a gene: 5. Germline CDR1 is SNHLY and CDR2 is FYNNEI. The CDR3 is 11 residues long.

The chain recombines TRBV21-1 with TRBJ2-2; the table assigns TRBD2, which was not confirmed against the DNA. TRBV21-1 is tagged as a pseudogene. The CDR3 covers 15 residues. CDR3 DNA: TGTGCCAGCTTCGGGGGGTTAGGGAACACCGGGGAGCTGTTTTTT. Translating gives CASFGGLGNTGELFF.

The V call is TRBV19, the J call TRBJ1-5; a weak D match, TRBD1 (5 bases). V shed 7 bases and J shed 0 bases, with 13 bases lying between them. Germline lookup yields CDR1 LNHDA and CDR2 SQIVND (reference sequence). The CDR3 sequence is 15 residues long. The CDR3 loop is CASTTPRASNQPQHF. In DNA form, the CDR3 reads TGTGCCAGTACCACCCCCAGGGCTAGCAATCAGCCCCAGCATTTT.

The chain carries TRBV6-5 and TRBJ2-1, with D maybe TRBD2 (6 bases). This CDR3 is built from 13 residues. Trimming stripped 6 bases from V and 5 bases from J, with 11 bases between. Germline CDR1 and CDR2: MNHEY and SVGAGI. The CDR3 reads CASSLSGNNEQFF. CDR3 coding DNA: TGTGCCAGCAGCCTTAGCGGTAACAATGAGCAGTTCTTC.

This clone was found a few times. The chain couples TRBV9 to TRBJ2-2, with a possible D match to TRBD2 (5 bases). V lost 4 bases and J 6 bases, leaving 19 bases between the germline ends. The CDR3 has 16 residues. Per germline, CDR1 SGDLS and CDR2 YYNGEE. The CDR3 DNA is TGTGCCAGCAGCCCTAGACCCCCGGGGTCGGCCGGGGAGCTGTTTTTT. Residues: CASSPRPPGSAGELFF.

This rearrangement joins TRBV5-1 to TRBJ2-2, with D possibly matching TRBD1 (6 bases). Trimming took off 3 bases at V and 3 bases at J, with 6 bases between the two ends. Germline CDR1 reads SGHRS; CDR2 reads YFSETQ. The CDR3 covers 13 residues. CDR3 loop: CASSSGDTGELFF. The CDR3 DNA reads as TGCGCCAGCAGCTCAGGGGACACCGGGGAGCTGTTTTTT. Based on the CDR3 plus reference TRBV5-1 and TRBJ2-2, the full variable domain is KAGVTQTPRYLIKTRGQQVTLSCSPISGHRSVSWYQQTPGQGLQFLFEYFSETQRNKGNFPGRFSGRQFSNSRSEMNVSTLELGDSALYLCASSSGDTGELFFGEGSRLTVL.

The CDR3 bases are TGTGCCAGCCAATGGAACGACGGCTCCTACGAGCAGTACTTC. Its translation is CASQWNDGSYEQYF. The chain combines TRBV28 with TRBJ2-7, with D unclear. Per the germline V gene, CDR1 is MDHEN and CDR2 is SYDVKM. The CDR3 is 14 amino acids. Trimming took off 8 bases at V and 0 bases at J, with 14 bases between the two ends.

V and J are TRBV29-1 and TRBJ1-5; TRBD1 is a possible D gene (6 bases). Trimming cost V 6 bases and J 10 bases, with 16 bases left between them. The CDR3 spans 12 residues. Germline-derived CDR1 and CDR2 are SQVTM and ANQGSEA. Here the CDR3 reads CSVVTQGQPQHF. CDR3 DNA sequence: TGCAGCGTAGTAACCCAGGGGCAACCCCAGCATTTT.

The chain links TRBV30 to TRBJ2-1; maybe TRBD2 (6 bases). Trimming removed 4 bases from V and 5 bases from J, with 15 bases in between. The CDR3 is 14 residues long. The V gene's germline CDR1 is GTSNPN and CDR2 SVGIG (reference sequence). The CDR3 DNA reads TGTGCCTGGAAAGTTCGGGGGATAAACAATGAGCAGTTCTTC. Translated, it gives CAWKVRGINNEQFF.

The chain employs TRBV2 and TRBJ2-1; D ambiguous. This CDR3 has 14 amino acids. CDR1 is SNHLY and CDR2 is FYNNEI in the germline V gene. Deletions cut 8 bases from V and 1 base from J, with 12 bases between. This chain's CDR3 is CASGVGISYNEQFF. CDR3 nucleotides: TGTGCCAGCGGGGTGGGTATTTCCTACAATGAGCAGTTCTTC. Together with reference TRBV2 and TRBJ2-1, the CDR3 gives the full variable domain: EPEVTQTPSHQVTQMGQEVILRCVPISNHLYFYWYRQILGQKVEFLVSFYNNEISEKSEIFDDQFSVERPDGSNFTLKIRSTKLEDSAMYFCASGVGISYNEQFFGPGTRLTVL.

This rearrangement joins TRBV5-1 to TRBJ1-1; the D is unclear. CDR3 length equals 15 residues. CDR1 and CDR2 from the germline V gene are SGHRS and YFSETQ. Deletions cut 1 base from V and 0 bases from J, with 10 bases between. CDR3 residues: CASSLSVNMNTEAFF. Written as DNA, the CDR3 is TGCGCCAGCAGCTTGAGTGTCAACATGAACACTGAAGCTTTCTTT.

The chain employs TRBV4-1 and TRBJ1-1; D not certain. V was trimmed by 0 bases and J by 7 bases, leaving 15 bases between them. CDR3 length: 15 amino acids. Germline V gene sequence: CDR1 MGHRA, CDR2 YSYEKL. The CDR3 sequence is CASSQDLLWVGEAFF. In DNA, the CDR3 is TGCGCCAGCAGCCAAGATCTGCTCTGGGTTGGTGAAGCTTTCTTT.

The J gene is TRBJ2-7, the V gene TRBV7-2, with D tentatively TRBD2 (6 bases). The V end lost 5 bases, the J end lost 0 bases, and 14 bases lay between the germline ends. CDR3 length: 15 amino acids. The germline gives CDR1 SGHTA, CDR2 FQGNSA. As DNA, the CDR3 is TGTGCCAGCAGCGGGGGACTGGGAAGCTCCTACGAGCAGTACTTC. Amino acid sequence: CASSGGLGSSYEQYF.

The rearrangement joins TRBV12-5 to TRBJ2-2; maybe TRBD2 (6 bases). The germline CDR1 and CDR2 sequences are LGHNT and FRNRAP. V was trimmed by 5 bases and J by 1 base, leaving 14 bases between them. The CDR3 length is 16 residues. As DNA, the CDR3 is TGTGCTAGTGGTCCGGATAGCGGACTGAACACCGGGGAGCTGTTTTTT. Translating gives CASGPDSGLNTGELFF.

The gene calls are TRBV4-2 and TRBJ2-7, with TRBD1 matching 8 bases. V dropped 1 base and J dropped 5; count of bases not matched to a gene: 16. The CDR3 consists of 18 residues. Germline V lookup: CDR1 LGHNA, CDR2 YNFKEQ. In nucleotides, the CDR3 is TGTGCCAGCAGCCAAGTTGGTATCATGTCACAGGGGGATCACGAGCAGTACTTC. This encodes CASSQVGIMSQGDHEQYF.

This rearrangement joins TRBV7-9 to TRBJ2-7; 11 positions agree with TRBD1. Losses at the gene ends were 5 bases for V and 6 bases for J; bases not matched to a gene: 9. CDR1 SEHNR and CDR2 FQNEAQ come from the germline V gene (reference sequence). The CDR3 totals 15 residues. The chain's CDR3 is CASSKGTGGMGEQYF. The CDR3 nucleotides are TGTGCCAGCAGCAAAGGGACAGGGGGTATGGGCGAGCAGTACTTC.

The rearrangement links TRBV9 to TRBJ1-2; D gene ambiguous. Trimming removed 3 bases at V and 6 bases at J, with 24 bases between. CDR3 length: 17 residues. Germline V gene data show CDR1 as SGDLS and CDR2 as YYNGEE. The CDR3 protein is CASSESSGYGLSDGYTF. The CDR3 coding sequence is TGTGCCAGCAGCGAATCCTCGGGCTACGGTCTGAGCGATGGCTACACCTTC.

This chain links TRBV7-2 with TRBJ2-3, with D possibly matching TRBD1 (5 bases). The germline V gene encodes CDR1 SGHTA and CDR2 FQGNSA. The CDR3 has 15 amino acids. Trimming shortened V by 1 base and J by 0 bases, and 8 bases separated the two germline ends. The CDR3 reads CASSLDAGSTDTQYF. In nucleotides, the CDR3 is TGTGCCAGCAGCTTAGACGCAGGGAGCACAGATACGCAGTATTTT.

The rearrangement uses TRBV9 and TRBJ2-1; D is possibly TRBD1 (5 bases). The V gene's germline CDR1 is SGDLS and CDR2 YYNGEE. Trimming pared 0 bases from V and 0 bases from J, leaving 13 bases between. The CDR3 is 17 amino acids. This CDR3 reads CASSVAGAASSYNEQFF. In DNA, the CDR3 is TGTGCCAGCAGCGTAGCTGGGGCGGCCAGCTCCTACAATGAGCAGTTCTTC. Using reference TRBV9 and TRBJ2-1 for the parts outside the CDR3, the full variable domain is DSGVTQTPKHLITATGQRVTLRCSPRSGDLSVYWYQQSLDQGLQFLIQYYNGEERAKGNILERFSAQQFPDLHSELNLSSLELGDSALYFCASSVAGAASSYNEQFFGPGTRLTVL.

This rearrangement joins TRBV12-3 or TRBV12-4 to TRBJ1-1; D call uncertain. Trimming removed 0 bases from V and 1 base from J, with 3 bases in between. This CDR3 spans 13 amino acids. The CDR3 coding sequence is TGTGCCAGCAGTTTAGCCCAGAACACTGAAGCTTTCTTT. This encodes CASSLAQNTEAFF.

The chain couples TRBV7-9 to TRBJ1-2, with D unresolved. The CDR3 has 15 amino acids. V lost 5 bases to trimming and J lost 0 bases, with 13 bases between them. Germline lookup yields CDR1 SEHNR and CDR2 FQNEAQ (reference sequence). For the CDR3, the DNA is TGTGCCAGCAGCCGTGTACCGATAGCTAACTATGGCTACACCTTC. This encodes CASSRVPIANYGYTF. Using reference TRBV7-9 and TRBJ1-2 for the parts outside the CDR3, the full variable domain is DTGVSQNPRHKITKRGQNVTFRCDPISEHNRLYWYRQTLGQGPEFLTYFQNEAQLEKSRLLSDRFSAERPKGSFSTLEIQRTEQGDSAMYLCASSRVPIANYGYTFGSGTRLTVV.

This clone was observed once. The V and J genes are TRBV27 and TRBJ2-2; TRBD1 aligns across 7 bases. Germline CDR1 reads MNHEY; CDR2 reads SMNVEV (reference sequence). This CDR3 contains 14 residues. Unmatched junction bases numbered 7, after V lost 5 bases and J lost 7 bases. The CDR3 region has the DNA TGTGCCAGCAGTCTCCGACAGGGCCACGGGGAGCTGTTTTTT. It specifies CASSLRQGHGELFF.

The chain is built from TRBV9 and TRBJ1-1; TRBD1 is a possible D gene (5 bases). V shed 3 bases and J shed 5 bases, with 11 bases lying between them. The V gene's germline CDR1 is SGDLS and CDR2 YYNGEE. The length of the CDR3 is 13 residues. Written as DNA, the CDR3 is TGTGCCAGCAGCGAGGCAGGGAGGACTGAAGCTTTCTTT. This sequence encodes CASSEAGRTEAFF.

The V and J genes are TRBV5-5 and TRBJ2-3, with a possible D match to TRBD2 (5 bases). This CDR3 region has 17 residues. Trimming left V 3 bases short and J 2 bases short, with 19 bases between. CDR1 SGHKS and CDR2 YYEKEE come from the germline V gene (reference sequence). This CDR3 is CASSSHFVERTTDTQYF. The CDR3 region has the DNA TGTGCCAGCAGCTCACACTTTGTAGAGCGGACCACAGATACGCAGTATTTT. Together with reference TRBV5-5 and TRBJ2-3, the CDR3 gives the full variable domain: DAGVTQSPTHLIKTRGQQVTLRCSPISGHKSVSWYQQVLGQGPQFIFQYYEKEERGRGNFPDRFSARQFPNYSSELNVNALLLGDSALYLCASSSHFVERTTDTQYFGPGTRLTVL.

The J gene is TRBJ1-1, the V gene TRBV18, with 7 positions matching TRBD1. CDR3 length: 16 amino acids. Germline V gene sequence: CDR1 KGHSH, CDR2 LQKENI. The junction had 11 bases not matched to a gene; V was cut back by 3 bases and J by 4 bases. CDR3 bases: TGTGCCAGCTCACCTAATTTAGAGGGGGCGGGCACTGAAGCTTTCTTT. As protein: CASSPNLEGAGTEAFF.

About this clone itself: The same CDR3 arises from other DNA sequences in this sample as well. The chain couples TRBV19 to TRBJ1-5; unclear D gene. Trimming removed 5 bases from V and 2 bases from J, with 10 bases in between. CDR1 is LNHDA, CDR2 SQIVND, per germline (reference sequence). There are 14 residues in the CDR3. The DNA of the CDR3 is TGTGCCAGTAGTCCGGGCGGCGGCAATCAGCCCCAGCATTTT. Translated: CASSPGGGNQPQHF.

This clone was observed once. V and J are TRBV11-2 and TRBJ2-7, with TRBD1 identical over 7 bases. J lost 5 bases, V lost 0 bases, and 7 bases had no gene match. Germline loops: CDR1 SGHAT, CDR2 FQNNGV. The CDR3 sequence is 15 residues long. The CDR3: CASSLDATGADEQYF. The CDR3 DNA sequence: TGTGCCAGCAGCTTAGACGCAACAGGGGCAGACGAGCAGTACTTC.

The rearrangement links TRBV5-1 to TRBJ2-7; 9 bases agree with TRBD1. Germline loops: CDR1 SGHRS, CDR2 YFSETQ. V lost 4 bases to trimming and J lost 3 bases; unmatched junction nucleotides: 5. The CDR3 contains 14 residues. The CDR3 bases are TGCGCCAGCAGCGGAGACAGGGGGATCTACGAGCAGTACTTC. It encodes CASSGDRGIYEQYF.